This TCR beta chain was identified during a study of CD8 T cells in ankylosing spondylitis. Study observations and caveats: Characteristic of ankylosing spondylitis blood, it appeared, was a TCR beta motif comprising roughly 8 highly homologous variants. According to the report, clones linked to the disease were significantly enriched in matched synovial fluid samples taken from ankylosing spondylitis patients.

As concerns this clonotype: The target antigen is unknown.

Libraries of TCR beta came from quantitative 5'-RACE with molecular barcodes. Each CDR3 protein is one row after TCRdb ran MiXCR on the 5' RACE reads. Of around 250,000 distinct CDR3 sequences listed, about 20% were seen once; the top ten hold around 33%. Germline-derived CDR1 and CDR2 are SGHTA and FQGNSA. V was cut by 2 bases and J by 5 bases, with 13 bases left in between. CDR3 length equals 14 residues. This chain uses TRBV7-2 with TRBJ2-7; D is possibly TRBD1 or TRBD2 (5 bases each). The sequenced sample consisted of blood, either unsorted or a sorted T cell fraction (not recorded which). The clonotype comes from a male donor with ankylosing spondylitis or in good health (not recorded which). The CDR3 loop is CASSLWDLTHEQYF. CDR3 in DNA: TGTGCCAGCAGCTTATGGGACCTTACGCACGAGCAGTACTTC.